A selection of T cell receptor beta chains follows, all from one sample in a study of Graves' ophthalmopathy and Graves' hyperthyroidism. TCRdb redid the calling of the multiplex PCR reads with MiXCR, one entry per CDR3 protein. The table shows about 640,000 distinct CDR3 sequences, with more than 40% occurring only once. The sample consisted of peripheral blood. The receptors originated from an adult man with Graves' ophthalmopathy. The CDR3 runs from the conserved cysteine through the conserved F or W. The D gene is left open where the match is weak. Size values are once, few and many counts, or a class for expanded clones, and some rows have none.

J gene,D gene,clone size,V gene,CDR3 DNA,CDR3 protein
TRBJ2-5,TRBD2,few,TRBV5-1,TGCGCCAGCAGCTTGATTGCGGGGGTCGGACAGACCCAGTACTTC,CASSLIAGVGQTQYF
TRBJ1-4,NA,many,TRBV9,TGTGCCAGCAGCGTAGGTTTACAGGGTGATGAAAAACTGTTTTTT,CASSVGLQGDEKLFF
TRBJ2-7,TRBD2,NA,TRBV25-1,TGTGCCAGCAGTGAGGCACCGGGACCAGCGGGAGGGCCAACCTACGAGCAGTACTTC,CASSEAPGPAGGPTYEQYF
TRBJ1-6,TRBD1,many,TRBV27,TGTGCCAGCAGTTCGGGGACAGGGCGCACCTCACCCCTCCACTTT,CASSSGTGRTSPLHF
TRBJ2-5,NA,NA,TRBV20-1,TGCAGTGCTAGAGAGGGGCCTAGCAATCAGCCCCAGTACTTC,CSAREGPSNQPQYF
TRBJ2-7,TRBD2,few,TRBV7-9,TGTGCCAGCTCACCACCGGGGAGGGCCCCCTACGAGCAGTACTTC,CASSPPGRAPYEQYF
TRBJ1-1,NA,NA,TRBV20-1,TGCAGTGCTAGTGCCGCCCAGGGCACTGAAGCTTTCTTT,CSASAAQGTEAFF
TRBJ1-1,TRBD1,few,TRBV19,TGTGCCAGTAGTATATACCTCCGGGACAGGACGAACACTGAAGCTTTCTTT,CASSIYLRDRTNTEAFF
TRBJ1-5,NA,once,TRBV15,TGTGCCACCAGCGAGCGGGGGCAGGAGTCCTACGAGCATTTT,CATSERGQESYEHF
TRBJ2-1,TRBD2,NA,TRBV5-1,TGCGCCAGCAGCCTGCTTCGGACTAGGAATGAGCAGTTCTTC,CASSLLRTRNEQFF
TRBJ1-2,NA,many,TRBV7-9,TGTGCCAGCAGCTCCCGGGACACAGGGATTTCCTATGGCTACACCTTC,CASSSRDTGISYGYTF
TRBJ2-2,NA,NA,TRBV14,TGTGCCAGCAGGTCTGGACGGAGCACCGGGGAGCTGTTTTTT,CASRSGRSTGELFF
TRBJ1-1,NA,NA,TRBV12-3/TRBV12-4,TGTGCCAGCACCGAAGTGGGCTTCACTGAAGCTTTCTTT,CASTEVGFTEAFF
TRBJ2-7,NA,NA,TRBV7-8,TGTGCCAGCAGCGTTCGGACGGAGACCTACGAGCAGTACTTC,CASSVRTETYEQYF
TRBJ1-2,NA,NA,TRBV10-3,TGTGCCATCAGTGAGGGGGGGGCCGGTGGCTACACCTTC,CAISEGGAGGYTF
TRBJ2-2,NA,many,TRBV10-3,TGTGCCATCGGGGGGACCACCGGGGAGCTGTTTTTT,CAIGGTTGELFF
TRBJ1-1,NA,many,TRBV12-3/TRBV12-4,TGTGCCAGCAACCCTCAGGGTTATAACACTGAAGCTTTCTTT,CASNPQGYNTEAFF
TRBJ1-4,NA,NA,TRBV7-9,TGTGCCAGCAGCCCGGGACATCCAGAGGGGCGCGGTACCGGTGAAAAACTGTTTTTT,CASSPGHPEGRGTGEKLFF
TRBJ1-2,NA,NA,TRBV4-1,TGCGCCAGCAGCCGGGATCGGCAGGGATACTATGGCTACATCTTC,CASSRDRQGYYGYIF
TRBJ2-7,NA,many,TRBV20-1,TGCAGTGCTAGCCCAGGACGGGACCTCACTGTTTGGTTCGGCGAGCAGTACTTC,CSASPGRDLTVWFGEQYF
TRBJ1-3,NA,NA,TRBV6-6,TGTGCCAGCAGTTTGGCCACCCGGGAACAAATTAGAGGAAACACCATATATTTT,CASSLATREQIRGNTIYF
TRBJ1-1,NA,many,TRBV10-3,TGTGCCATCAGTGAACCCGACCGGAACACTGAAGCTTTCTTT,CAISEPDRNTEAFF
TRBJ2-3,NA,NA,TRBV7-9,TGTGCCAGCAGCGGAGAGGTACGGCCTACGCAGTATTTT,CASSGEVRPTQYF
TRBJ2-3,NA,many,TRBV10-3,TGTGCCATCCTAGTGGGAGATACGCAGTATTTT,CAILVGDTQYF
TRBJ1-2,NA,many,TRBV19,TGTGCCAGTAGTGGTGGGACTGACTATGGCTACACCTTC,CASSGGTDYGYTF
TRBJ1-5,NA,many,TRBV2,TGTGCCAGCAGGACAGTAAATTTACCCCAGCATTTT,CASRTVNLPQHF
TRBJ1-4,TRBD1,NA,TRBV5-1,TGCGCCAGCAGCCCCGGGACAGTTCCCAATGAAAAACTGTTTTTT,CASSPGTVPNEKLFF
TRBJ2-5,NA,many,TRBV24-1,TGTGCCACCATGGGCAGGGGAAGGGAGACCCAGTACTTC,CATMGRGRETQYF
TRBJ2-7,NA,few,TRBV19,TGTGCCAGTAGTCGAGGTGTCCATCCTAACTACGAGCAGTACTTC,CASSRGVHPNYEQYF
TRBJ2-7,NA,many,TRBV6-5,TGTGCCAGCACTCCCCTATTGACTGGAGGGGGCGAGCAGTACTTC,CASTPLLTGGGEQYF
TRBJ2-7,NA,many,TRBV5-8,TGTGCCAGCAGCCCCCATTACGAGCAGTACTTC,CASSPHYEQYF
TRBJ1-1,NA,many,TRBV20-1,TGCAGTGCTAGGGGGGTGGGGGAGACTGAAGCTTTCTTT,CSARGVGETEAFF
TRBJ2-5,NA,NA,TRBV18,TGTGCCAGCTCACCACCGGGGGCCAGGAAGGAGACCCAGTACTTC,CASSPPGARKETQYF
TRBJ2-7,TRBD2,NA,TRBV6-1,TGTGCCATCAGTGCGGGGGGGCCCTACGAGCAGTACTTC,CAISAGGPYEQYF
TRBJ1-1,NA,NA,TRBV7-9,TGTGCCAGCAGCTCCCCTTACGAGCAGAACACTGAAGCTTTCTTT,CASSSPYEQNTEAFF
TRBJ2-7,TRBD1,NA,TRBV24-1,TGTGCCAACTCCCGGACAGGGCCTTCCTACGAGCAGTACTTC,CANSRTGPSYEQYF
TRBJ1-2,NA,few,TRBV4-1,TGCGCCAGCAGCCAACCTTCTCAGTACAGAAAATATGGCTACACCTTC,CASSQPSQYRKYGYTF
TRBJ1-1,NA,NA,TRBV4-3,TGCGCCAGCAGCGTTACAGGGAATCCGAACACTGAAGCTTTCTTT,CASSVTGNPNTEAFF
TRBJ1-2,NA,NA,TRBV29-1,TGCAGCGTTGAAGATCGGCCGGAAATCGGCCACACCTTC,CSVEDRPEIGHTF
TRBJ1-3,TRBD1,many,TRBV6-5,TGTGCCAGCAGGGACAGGAGCTCTGGAAACACCATATATTTT,CASRDRSSGNTIYF
TRBJ1-1,TRBD1,many,TRBV19,TGTGCCAGTAGTAATGTTGGGACAGGTCCTAACACTGAAGCTTTCTTT,CASSNVGTGPNTEAFF
TRBJ1-2,TRBD1,NA,TRBV10-2,TGCGCCAGCAGTGGGGGACAGAGCGACTATGGCTACACCTTC,CASSGGQSDYGYTF
TRBJ1-2,NA,many,TRBV19,TGTGCCAGTTCAGACAGTAACTATGGCTACACCTTC,CASSDSNYGYTF
TRBJ2-2,NA,NA,TRBV6-6,TGTGCCAGCGGGAGGGGGCCGGCGAACACCGGGGAGCTGTTTTTT,CASGRGPANTGELFF
TRBJ2-5,TRBD1,NA,TRBV10-3,TGTGCCGCGACCGGGACAGGGGAAGAGACCCAGTACTTC,CAATGTGEETQYF
TRBJ1-5,NA,NA,TRBV2,TGTGCCAGCAGCACGTCGGGAAATAATCAGCCCCAGCATTTT,CASSTSGNNQPQHF
TRBJ1-2,NA,many,TRBV14,TGTGCCAGCAGCCAAGAGGGCGGGGACGAGGATGGCTACACCTTC,CASSQEGGDEDGYTF
TRBJ1-5,TRBD1,NA,TRBV29-1,TGCAGCGTTGAGGCAGGGGGGGCCTACGAGCAGCCCCAGCATTTT,CSVEAGGAYEQPQHF
TRBJ1-3,NA,NA,TRBV29-1,TGCAGCGTTGTGACGGGCTTAGCCGGAAACACCATATATTTT,CSVVTGLAGNTIYF
TRBJ2-5,NA,NA,TRBV29-1,TGCAGCGTTGAGGAAGGGGGATACCAAGAGACCCAGTACTTC,CSVEEGGYQETQYF
TRBJ2-3,NA,few,TRBV29-1,TGCAGCGTTGAAGCGGGAACTAGCACAGATACGCAGTATTTT,CSVEAGTSTDTQYF
TRBJ2-7,NA,many,TRBV2,TGTGCCAGCAGGGAAGGGGCAGGGAGGTCCTACGAGCAGTACTTC,CASREGAGRSYEQYF
TRBJ2-7,NA,many,TRBV2,TGTGCCAGCAGGGGACTCCCGGGAGACGAGCAGTACTTC,CASRGLPGDEQYF
TRBJ1-6,NA,many,TRBV9,TGTGCCAGCAGCGGGGGCGTTTCCTATAATTCACCCCTCCACTTT,CASSGGVSYNSPLHF
TRBJ2-5,NA,NA,TRBV4-3,TGCGCCAGCAGCCAAAGGGGACTCTCCGGGGAGACCCAGTACTTC,CASSQRGLSGETQYF